The table lists the clone carrying this TCR beta chain with many counts. The antigen is not known. The data were obtained in a study of T cells in Graves' hyperthyroidism and ophthalmopathy. Points from the study as a whole: Onset of ophthalmopathy came a median approximately 6.5 months after the model predicted it.

Disease lasting under 3 months, a NOSPECS grade of at least 4, and a Clinical Activity Score of at least 3 were features of the ophthalmopathy patients. Out of approximately 9.9 ml of fresh peripheral blood came the PBMCs. The CDR3 runs to 16 residues. Germline lookup yields CDR1 SNHLY and CDR2 FYNNEI. After removal of 0 bases from V and 4 bases from J, the junction contained 5 bases not matched to a gene. Researchers amplified the TCR beta CDR3 regions from RNA transcripts. HTBI primers were used for first-round RT-PCR of the TCR CDR3. A single record per CDR3 protein comes from TCRdb applying MiXCR to the multiplex PCR reads. The sample contains around 570,000 distinct CDR3 sequences, 20% of which appear only once.

The origin of this receptor is a man in his forties with Graves' ophthalmopathy. Sequencing was done on a sample of blood. The rearrangement links TRBV2 to TRBJ1-1, with 10 bases aligning to TRBD1. CDR3: CASSEARDRGFTEAFF. The DNA for the CDR3 is TGTGCCAGCAGTGAAGCGCGGGACAGGGGATTCACTGAAGCTTTCTTT. The entire variable domain, with the rest obtained from reference TRBV2 and TRBJ1-1, is as follows: EPEVTQTPSHQVTQMGQEVILRCVPISNHLYFYWYRQILGQKVEFLVSFYNNEISEKSEIFDDQFSVERPDGSNFTLKIRSTKLEDSAMYFCASSEARDRGFTEAFFGQGTRLTVV.